The TCR beta chain described here comes from a study of spatial heterogeneity in lung cancer. There are many counts of this clonotype. Just one base apart from a much larger clone, this may be a read error. This beta chain is a stray sequence in a library constructed for alpha chains; its clone size is not meaningful. The time point is: sample taken at primary tumor resection. Tumor, nontumor lung or frozen PBMC supplied whole RNA that was sequenced unsorted. TCRdb redid the calling of the 5' RACE reads with MiXCR, one entry per CDR3 protein. Of 10,000 to 15,000 distinct CDR3 sequences listed, approximately 6.2% are singletons. The V gene end was trimmed by 6 bases and the J gene end by 2 bases; junction bases not matched to a gene: 5. Looked up from germline, CDR1 is MNHNY and CDR2 is SVGAGI (reference sequence). The CDR3 contains 15 residues.

The sequencing used normal lung tissue next to the tumor, collected at surgery. The source of this sequence is a male donor with early-stage non-small cell lung cancer. The V call is TRBV6-6, the J call TRBJ2-3; TRBD2 matches 10 bases. For the CDR3, the DNA is TGTGCCAGCAGGCCCCTAGCGGGAGACACAGATACGCAGTATTTT. This gives the protein CASRPLAGDTDTQYF.